Listed below are T cell receptor beta chains from one sample, sequenced in a study of T cell responses to AZD1222 COVID-19 vaccine. Method: immunoSEQ multiplex PCR; TCRdb's copy keeps in-frame clones and lacks some. Here the sample spans approximately 180,000 clones, less than 90% being singletons. This specimen was peripheral blood, taken on day 0 of AZD1222 vaccination. These receptors were collected from an adult in good health. Both conserved end residues are part of each CDR3. D genes are given only for firm matches. Only some rows state a clone size, as once, few, many or a class for expanded clones.

NA	TRBD1	TRBV7-9	TRBJ2-1	TGTGCCAGCAGCCCCGGGACAGGGGTGAATGAGCAGTTCTTC	CASSPGTGVNEQFF
NA	NA	TRBV3-1/TRBV3-2	TRBJ1-2	TGTGCCAGCAGCCAACCGACACCAACTAACTATGGCTACACCTTC	CASSQPTPTNYGYTF
many	NA	TRBV7-9	TRBJ2-7	TGTGCCAGCAGCTTAGGAGGCGGCGAGCAGTACTTC	CASSLGGGEQYF
NA	TRBD2	TRBV10-1	TRBJ2-5	TGCGCCAGCAGTCCCGGGACTAGCGGCCAAGAGACCCAGTACTTC	CASSPGTSGQETQYF
NA	TRBD1	TRBV28	TRBJ1-6	TGTGCCAGCAGTACCCCGGGACAGGGGAATTCACCCCTCCACTTT	CASSTPGQGNSPLHF
NA	NA	TRBV6-1	TRBJ1-1	TGTGCCAGCAGTGAGAAGAAAAACACTGAAGCTTTCTTT	CASSEKKNTEAFF
NA	TRBD1	TRBV10-1	TRBJ1-1	TGCGCCAGCAGTGGGGACAGGGGGAACACTGAAGCTTTCTTT	CASSGDRGNTEAFF
NA	TRBD2	TRBV6-1	TRBJ2-5	TGTGCCAGCAGTGAAGTTCGTGGTAGCGGGGCTCAAGAGACCCAGTACTTC	CASSEVRGSGAQETQYF
once	NA	TRBV4-1	TRBJ1-1	TGCGCCAGCAGCCCCTACGGGGGTAGGGACACTGAAGCTTTCTTT	CASSPYGGRDTEAFF
NA	NA	TRBV28	TRBJ2-3	TGTGCCAGCAGCCTCCGGGCGGGTTACACAGATACGCAGTATTTT	CASSLRAGYTDTQYF
once	NA	TRBV5-1	TRBJ1-2	TGCGCCAGCAGCTTGGGGGCAACAGGGAATGGCTACACCTTC	CASSLGATGNGYTF
NA	TRBD1	TRBV3-1/TRBV3-2	TRBJ2-2	TGTGCCAGCGGGTGGCAGGGGGCACGGACCGGGGAGCTGTTTTTT	CASGWQGARTGELFF
NA	NA	TRBV10-3	TRBJ2-6	TGTGCCATCAGTAGAGAATTAGTGTCTGGGGCCAACGTCCTGACTTTC	CAISRELVSGANVLTF
NA	NA	TRBV14	TRBJ1-1	TGTGCCAGCAGCTCCCAAACGGGCACTGAAGCTTTCTTT	CASSSQTGTEAFF
NA	NA	TRBV9	TRBJ2-1	TGTGCCAGCAGCGTAGGTACAGTGGGGCGCGATGAGCAGTTCTTC	CASSVGTVGRDEQFF
NA	TRBD1	TRBV20-1	TRBJ1-1	TGCAGAGGGACAGGGGGCTCTGAAGCTTTCTTT	CRGTGGSEAFF
NA	NA	TRBV6-1	TRBJ2-7	TGTGCCAGCAGGATCGATCTAGCGCCGCCCTACGAGCAGTACTTC	CASRIDLAPPYEQYF
NA	NA	TRBV6-8	TRBJ1-6	TGTGCCAGCAGTTTGATGGGGGGGGCAGGGCCCTCACCCCTCCACTTT	CASSLMGGAGPSPLHF
once	NA	TRBV6-5	TRBJ2-3	TGTGCCAGCAGTTACTCGAAGTTTTCTCCAGATACGCAGTATTTT	CASSYSKFSPDTQYF
NA	NA	TRBV25-1	TRBJ1-2	TGTGCCAGCGCAGGGTACTATGGCTACACCTTC	CASAGYYGYTF
NA	NA	TRBV19	TRBJ1-5	TGTGCCAGTAGTATTGACAGAATGTTAAGTCAGCCCCAGCATTTT	CASSIDRMLSQPQHF
NA	NA	TRBV19	TRBJ2-2	TGTGCCAGTAGTATGCAGGGTGTGCGATTTTCTACCGGGGAGCTGTTTTTT	CASSMQGVRFSTGELFF
NA	NA	TRBV7-8	TRBJ2-3	TGTGCCAGCGTCAGGGAACTTTCTAGCACAGATACGCAGTATTTT	CASVRELSSTDTQYF
NA	TRBD2	TRBV9	TRBJ2-1	TGTGCCAGCTCCCTAGCGGGGGACACCTACAATGAGCAGTTCTTC	CASSLAGDTYNEQFF
NA	TRBD1	TRBV11-2	TRBJ2-1	TGTGCCAGCAGCCCCATCACCGGGACAGGGGGTAATGAGCAGTTCTTC	CASSPITGTGGNEQFF
NA	NA	TRBV29-1	TRBJ2-1	TGCAGCGTTGAGGGCGCGGCAGGGGCTTTGTTCTTC	CSVEGAAGALFF
NA	NA	TRBV5-6	TRBJ1-3	TGTGCCAGCAGCCGGGACGGTCACTCTGGAAACACCATATATTTT	CASSRDGHSGNTIYF
NA	NA	TRBV21-1	TRBJ2-2	TGTGCCAGCAGCAAATGGAGGGGTGCATGCACCGGGGAGCTGTTTTTT	CASSKWRGACTGELFF
few	NA	TRBV6-6	TRBJ1-6	TGTGCCAGCAGCCCGACGGGGAATAATTCACCCCTCCACTTT	CASSPTGNNSPLHF
NA	NA	TRBV7-2	TRBJ2-7	TGTGCCAGCAGCTTAGCCGGGACGTTACCCTACGAGCAGTACTTC	CASSLAGTLPYEQYF
NA	TRBD1	TRBV5-6	TRBJ1-6	TGTGCCAGCAGCTCTGGACAGGGGGTTTATAATTCACCCCTCCACTTT	CASSSGQGVYNSPLHF
NA	NA	TRBV11-2	TRBJ1-6	TGTGCCAGCATCGAGCGGGGGCTGGGGGCTAATTCACCCCTCCACTTT	CASIERGLGANSPLHF
once	TRBD1	TRBV6-4	TRBJ1-5	TGTGCCAGCAGTCTTACCCACGACAGGGGAAATCAGCCCCAGCATTTT	CASSLTHDRGNQPQHF
NA	NA	TRBV6-5	TRBJ1-2	TGTGCCAGCAGTTACGGGGGGGACTATGGCTACACCTTC	CASSYGGDYGYTF
NA	NA	TRBV19	TRBJ1-5	TGTGCCAGTACGGGAGGGAATCAGCCCCAGCATTTT	CASTGGNQPQHF
NA	NA	TRBV5-1	TRBJ1-4	TGCGCCAGCAGCCATAACACAGCAACTAATGAAAAACTGTTTTTT	CASSHNTATNEKLFF
NA	NA	TRBV7-9	TRBJ2-7	TGTGCCAGCAGGGGCGCGGAAGCCGAGCAGTACTTC	CASRGAEAEQYF
NA	NA	TRBV11-3	TRBJ2-5	TGTGCCAGCAGCTCGGAAGAGACCCAGTACTTC	CASSSEETQYF
NA	TRBD2	TRBV29-1	TRBJ2-2	TGCAGCGCTGAAGAACTAGCGGGAGTCGGGGAGCTGTTTTTT	CSAEELAGVGELFF
once	NA	TRBV19	TRBJ1-5	TGTGCCAGTAGTCCCGGGACATGGCCCCAGCATTTT	CASSPGTWPQHF
NA	NA	TRBV19	TRBJ2-4	TGTGCCAGTAGTATCGCAGGCAAAAACATTCAGTACTTC	CASSIAGKNIQYF
NA	NA	TRBV3-1/TRBV3-2	TRBJ1-3	TGTGCCAGCAGCCAAGGAAACACCATATATTTT	CASSQGNTIYF
NA	TRBD2	TRBV3-1/TRBV3-2	TRBJ2-2	TGTGCCAGCAGCCAAAGGACTAGCGGGAGGGGCACCGGGGAGCTGTTTTTT	CASSQRTSGRGTGELFF
NA	NA	TRBV15	TRBJ1-2	TGTGCCACCAGCGACAGCTATGGCTACACCTTC	CATSDSYGYTF
NA	TRBD1	TRBV28	TRBJ2-7	TGTGCCAGCAGTTTACTAAGGGGGCCGGTCGACGAGCAGTACTTC	CASSLLRGPVDEQYF
NA	TRBD1	TRBV18	TRBJ1-1	TGTGCCAGCTCACCACTCAGGGGGAAGAACACTGAAGCTTTCTTT	CASSPLRGKNTEAFF
NA	TRBD1	TRBV19	TRBJ1-3	TGTGCCAGTAGGCCCGAGGGGGCGAAAGGAAACACCATATATTTT	CASRPEGAKGNTIYF
few	TRBD1	TRBV11-2	TRBJ2-7	TGTGCCAGCAGCCCCGGGACAGGGAGCTACGAGCAGTACTTC	CASSPGTGSYEQYF
NA	NA	TRBV7-3	TRBJ1-1	TGTGCCAGCAGCTTAGGAGGGGTGAACACTGAAGCTTTCTTT	CASSLGGVNTEAFF
NA	NA	TRBV10-2	TRBJ2-1	TGCGCCAGCAGTTCAGGGCAATTCTACAATGAGCAGTTCTTC	CASSSGQFYNEQFF
NA	TRBD2	TRBV7-2	TRBJ2-7	TGTGCCAGCAGGCTAGCGGGGGGGGAAAGCTACGAGCAGTACTTC	CASRLAGGESYEQYF